This T cell receptor beta chain was documented in a study of CD8 T cells in Susac syndrome. Study-wide findings and caveats: Repertoires of Susac syndrome CD4+ T cells lacked clonal expansion.

After extraction with the RNeasy kit, about 0.5 to 1 ug of the RNA was reverse transcribed using random hexamers. TCRdb passed the immunoSEQ multiplex PCR reads through MiXCR, listing each CDR3 protein once. This table has around 170,000 distinct CDR3 sequences, about 94% appearing once. Note on this clonotype: The target antigen is unknown.

This CDR3 contains 13 residues. V lost 0 bases and J 2 bases, leaving 6 bases between the germline ends. Germline-derived CDR1 and CDR2 are DFQATT and SNEGSKA (reference sequence). Each Susac syndrome patient had definite or probable disease by recently defined criteria. Bulk CD8+ and CD4+ cells came from magnetic negative isolation; CD8+ TEMRA by FACS. Source material: CD4+ T cells from PBMCs. The receptor's source is a human donor with Susac syndrome. J is TRBJ2-3 and V is TRBV20-1; D is uncertain. CDR3 protein: CSARESVTDTQYF. CDR3 DNA sequence: TGCAGTGCTAGAGAGTCAGTCACAGATACGCAGTATTTT.